This TCR beta chain stems from a study of blood T cell repertoires in COVID-19. Study-wide context: Samples of COVID-19 (acute and convalescent) were obtained from the United States, Italy and Spain. PBMCs, B-cell-depleted T cells, or T cells provided the cDNA or gDNA that made up the material.

Trimming took 7 bases from V and 8 from J, leaving 14 bases between them. The germline V gene encodes CDR1 LNHDA and CDR2 SQIVND (reference sequence). This CDR3 has 13 residues. Seattle-derived patients entered the study during active infection and were followed longitudinally. This clone was picked up a small number of times. Source study methods: How many nucleated cells were present was estimated from reference gene primer amplification. Some clones are missing from TCRdb's copy, which holds only in-frame ones; the method was immunoSEQ multiplex PCR. V and J calls and clone size are given by that table; D and trimming were obtained from the DNA. Of roughly 250,000 clones in the sample, roughly four fifths are singletons; the top ten hold about 15%.

The sample consisted of peripheral blood. V is TRBV19 and J is TRBJ1-4; D is undetermined. This sequence was found in a person between 70 and 80 years old with COVID-19, enrolled during active disease. This CDR3 is CASTPPLREKLFF. Written as DNA, the CDR3 is TGTGCCAGTACACCCCCCCTGAGGGAAAAACTGTTTTTT.